The 25 T cell receptor beta chains below were found in one sample sequenced in a study of T cell responses to AZD1222 COVID-19 vaccine. Using immunoSEQ multiplex PCR, the repertoire was profiled, and TCRdb retains in-frame clones only, with some absent. The sample contains around 80,000 clones, about 88% of which appear only once. The specimen comprised peripheral blood, sampled on day 0 of AZD1222 vaccination. Receptors were obtained from an adult in good health.

The chain combines TRBV5-1 with TRBJ2-5; the match to TRBD2 covers 7 bases. Trimming took 4 bases from V and 2 from J; bases not matched to a gene: 5. The CDR3 consists of 14 residues. Germline V gene lookup returns CDR1 SGHRS and CDR2 YFSETQ. The CDR3 DNA is TGCGCCAGCAGCAGAGGAGCGGGACAAGAGACCCAGTACTTC. It yields the protein CASSRGAGQETQYF.

This chain connects TRBV30 to TRBJ1-5; D not certain. Trimming left V 2 bases short and J 5 bases short, with 7 bases between. Germline lookup yields CDR1 GTSNPN and CDR2 SVGIG (reference sequence). The CDR3 runs to 12 residues. In DNA form, the CDR3 reads TGTGCCTGGAGTATGGCAGATCAGCCCCAGCATTTT. Protein product: CAWSMADQPQHF. Full variable domain (missing parts from reference TRBV30 and TRBJ1-5): SQTIHQWPATLVQPVGSPLSLECTVEGTSNPNLYWYRQAAGRGLQLLFYSVGIGQISSEVPQNLSASRPQDRQFILSSKKLLLSDSGFYLCAWSMADQPQHFGDGTRLSIL.

This clone was picked up one time. The chain couples TRBV6-5 to TRBJ1-5; a possible D gene is TRBD1 (6 bases). CDR3 length equals 15 residues. Trimming pared 2 bases from V and 5 bases from J, leaving 13 bases between. Germline assignment: CDR1 MNHEY and CDR2 SVGAGI. The CDR3 region has the DNA TGTGCCAGCAGTTACCTGGAGGGGGGGTATCAGCCCCAGCATTTT. It yields the protein CASSYLEGGYQPQHF.

This clone has more than one count but fewer than ten. This chain uses TRBV2 with TRBJ2-1; D gene ambiguous. The CDR3 contains 13 residues. Between the trimmed V and J ends, which lost 4 bases and 4 bases, there was a span of 8 bases. Germline lookup yields CDR1 SNHLY and CDR2 FYNNEI. The CDR3 here is CASSVWLYNEQFF. In DNA, the CDR3 is TGTGCCAGCAGTGTGTGGCTATACAATGAGCAGTTCTTC.

The chain couples TRBV12-5 to TRBJ2-7; 10 bases are shared with TRBD1. Trimming removed 6 bases from V and 5 bases from J; junction bases left unmatched: 13. Germline CDR1 LGHNT, CDR2 FRNRAP. The CDR3 extends over 16 amino acids. CDR3 sequence (DNA): TGTGCTAGTGGCCCGGGGGGGGACAGGGGCACCCACGAGCAGTACGTC. Translation: CASGPGGDRGTHEQYV.

The CDR3 here is CASSYLRATNEKLFF. The CDR3 nucleotides read TGCGCCAGCAGTTACCTGAGGGCAACTAATGAAAAACTGTTTTTT. This chain connects TRBV5-1 to TRBJ1-4; D gene unclear. This CDR3 spans 15 amino acids. Looked up from germline, CDR1 is SGHRS and CDR2 is YFSETQ. Trimming took 5 bases from V and 0 from J, leaving 11 bases between them.

V is TRBV4-1 and J is TRBJ2-7; TRBD1 aligns across 7 bases. Trimming cost V 1 base and J 1 base; bases outside gene matches: 10. Germline V lookup: CDR1 MGHRA, CDR2 YSYEKL. The CDR3 consists of 17 residues. The CDR3 DNA sequence: TGCGCCAGCAGCCAAGGGCCAGGGGGACGGTATTCCTACGAGCAGTACTTC. This sequence encodes CASSQGPGGRYSYEQYF.

This clone was observed once. The rearrangement joins TRBV30 to TRBJ1-4; D is perhaps TRBD1 (6 bases). V was trimmed by 1 base and J by 8 bases, leaving 14 bases between them. CDR3 length equals 14 residues. From germline, CDR1 is GTSNPN and CDR2 SVGIG (reference sequence). The DNA for the CDR3 is TGTGCCTGGAGTGCGGGGCCCGACAGGGAAAAACTGTTTTTT. Protein product: CAWSAGPDREKLFF. Full variable domain (outside the CDR3, taken from reference TRBV30 and TRBJ1-4): SQTIHQWPATLVQPVGSPLSLECTVEGTSNPNLYWYRQAAGRGLQLLFYSVGIGQISSEVPQNLSASRPQDRQFILSSKKLLLSDSGFYLCAWSAGPDREKLFFGSGTQLSVL.

The chain recombines TRBV11-2 with TRBJ1-6, with D perhaps TRBD1 (6 bases). The germline gives CDR1 SGHAT, CDR2 FQNNGV. The CDR3 is 15 amino acids. V was cut by 1 base and J by 3 bases, with 7 bases left in between. CDR3 in DNA: TGTGCCAGCAGCTTAGGGACAGTCTATAATTCACCCCTCCACTTT. Translating it yields CASSLGTVYNSPLHF.

This chain connects TRBV2 to TRBJ2-1, with D perhaps TRBD2 (5 bases). The V gene's germline CDR1 is SNHLY and CDR2 FYNNEI. The CDR3 has 14 residues. The germline V and J ends were trimmed by 7 bases and 5 bases, with 15 bases remaining between them. The CDR3 here is CASIVWRTDNEQFF. The CDR3 nucleotides are TGTGCCAGCATCGTATGGCGGACTGACAATGAGCAGTTCTTC.

This chain links TRBV7-6 with TRBJ2-2; a weak D match, TRBD2 (6 bases). The CDR3 covers 16 residues. V lost 2 bases and J 0 bases, leaving 10 bases between the germline ends. Per germline, CDR1 SGHVS and CDR2 FNYEAQ. CDR3 sequence (DNA): TGTGCCAGCAGCTTAATGAGCGGGTCGAACACCGGGGAGCTGTTTTTT. It codes for CASSLMSGSNTGELFF.

The count of this clone is one. The chain carries TRBV11-1 and TRBJ2-3; D unclear. Deletions cut 5 bases from V and 4 bases from J, with 13 bases between. CDR3 size: 14 residues. Germline CDR1 and CDR2: SGHAT and FQDESV (reference sequence). CDR3 sequence (DNA): TGTGCCAGCAGCCGCACGAGGTCCGCAGATACGCAGTATTTT. This codes for CASSRTRSADTQYF.

This sequence joins TRBV5-6 and TRBJ1-5; D gene ambiguous. Germline V gene sequence: CDR1 SGHDT, CDR2 YYEEEE. With 0 bases removed from V and 12 bases from J, the gap between germline ends came to 10 bases. The CDR3 is made up of 12 amino acids. The CDR3 nucleotides are TGTGCCAGCAGCTTGGGGGTTGGGCTCCAGCATTTT. This encodes CASSLGVGLQHF.

CDR3 sequence (DNA): TGCGCCAGCAGCGAGGACAAGGCAGGCTCTAATGAAAAACTGTTTTTT. Residues: CASSEDKAGSNEKLFF. The J gene is TRBJ1-4, the V gene TRBV4-1, with D possibly being TRBD1 (5 bases). Germline V gives CDR1 MGHRA, CDR2 YSYEKL. Trimming cost V 5 bases and J 3 bases, with 16 bases left between them. The CDR3 is 16 amino acids.

The CDR3 here is CASSVGRTGGTETQYF. For the CDR3, the DNA is TGTGCCAGTAGTGTCGGGCGGACAGGGGGTACAGAGACCCAGTACTTC. V is TRBV19 and J is TRBJ2-5; 10 nucleotides agree with TRBD1. CDR3 length equals 16 residues. V trimming: 5 bases; J trimming: 4 bases; junction bases outside the gene matches: 10. Germline-derived CDR1 and CDR2 are LNHDA and SQIVND (reference sequence).

The chain employs TRBV5-1 and TRBJ2-1; D remains ambiguous. CDR1 and CDR2 (germline): SGHRS, YFSETQ. V lost 4 bases to trimming and J lost 0 bases, with 8 bases between them. This CDR3 region has 14 residues. The CDR3 coding sequence is TGCGCCAGCAGCCCCCTCTACTCCTACAATGAGCAGTTCTTC. Translated: CASSPLYSYNEQFF.

The rearrangement joins TRBV6-2 or TRBV6-3 to TRBJ1-1; D remains unclear. The CDR3 totals 16 residues. The germline V and J ends were trimmed by 2 bases and 2 bases, with 15 bases remaining between them. From germline, CDR1 is MNHEY and CDR2 SVGEGT. The CDR3: CASSYPFRRGNTEAFF. The CDR3 DNA reads as TGTGCCAGCAGTTACCCCTTCCGACGGGGTAACACTGAAGCTTTCTTT.

This clone was seen a handful of times. The chain joins TRBV2 to TRBJ1-6, with D unresolved. The germline CDR1 and CDR2 sequences are SNHLY and FYNNEI. The CDR3 runs 14 residues. Trimming took 4 bases from V and 7 from J, leaving 11 bases between them. The CDR3 coding sequence is TGTGCCAGCAGTGTCCCAGCTCGAAATTCACCCCTCCACTTT. It yields the protein CASSVPARNSPLHF.

The rearrangement joins TRBV28 to TRBJ1-3, with a possible D match to TRBD1 (6 bases). CDR1 and CDR2 (germline): MDHEN, SYDVKM. The CDR3 totals 15 residues. V was cut by 6 bases and J by 1 base, with 13 bases left in between. Here the CDR3 DNA reads TGTGCCAGCAGCCGAGGGGGTATTTCTGGAAACACCATATATTTT. It translates to CASSRGGISGNTIYF.

The J gene is TRBJ1-1, the V gene TRBV5-1; D may be TRBD1 (5 bases). The V and J ends lost 3 bases and 1 base respectively, with 10 bases between them. The CDR3 runs 14 residues. From germline, CDR1 is SGHRS and CDR2 YFSETQ. Written as DNA, the CDR3 is TGCGCCAGCAGCTCGGGGACCGCGAACACTGAAGCTTTCTTT. Translation gives CASSSGTANTEAFF.

This chain connects TRBV11-2 to TRBJ2-7, with 10 bases that match TRBD1. The germline CDR1 and CDR2 sequences are SGHAT and FQNNGV. This CDR3 region has 14 residues. V shed 5 bases and J 4 bases; nucleotides not matched to a gene: 5. For the CDR3, the DNA is TGTGCCAGCAGCCCCCGGACAGGGGGTTACGAGCAGTACTTC. As protein: CASSPRTGGYEQYF.

The CDR3 nucleotides are TGTGCCAGTTCGCAGGCCCCGAGGACTGAAGCTTTCTTT. Encoded protein: CASSQAPRTEAFF. The V and J genes are TRBV19 and TRBJ1-1; D remains ambiguous. The V gene lost 8 bases and the J gene lost 5 bases, with 15 bases spanning the gap. The CDR3 is 13 residues long. Germline assignment: CDR1 LNHDA and CDR2 SQIVND (reference sequence).

V gene TRBV15 combines with J gene TRBJ1-5, with D hard to call. There are 15 residues in the CDR3. Trimming stripped 0 bases from V and 7 bases from J, with 13 bases between. The V gene's germline CDR1 is LNHNV and CDR2 YYDKDF (reference sequence). For the CDR3, the DNA is TGTGCCACCAGCAGAGATTTATCGGTAGGGCAGCCCCAGCATTTT. It encodes CATSRDLSVGQPQHF.

The chain uses TRBV6-5 and TRBJ1-4; no definite D call. CDR1 MNHEY and CDR2 SVGAGI come from the germline V gene. The CDR3 consists of 16 residues. Trimming stripped 0 bases from V and 7 bases from J, with 15 bases between. The CDR3 nucleotides are TGTGCCAGCAGTTACTCAGGTCCGGGAGGTGGTGAAAAACTGTTTTTT. Translated: CASSYSGPGGGEKLFF.

The chain is built from TRBV5-1 and TRBJ1-5, with D perhaps TRBD1 (5 bases). The germline gives CDR1 SGHRS, CDR2 YFSETQ. This CDR3 is built from 15 residues. Trimming pared 3 bases from V and 5 bases from J, leaving 15 bases between. As DNA, the CDR3 is TGCGCCAGCAGCTCGGGACCTATGGGGGATCAGCCCCAGCATTTT. Translation: CASSSGPMGDQPQHF.